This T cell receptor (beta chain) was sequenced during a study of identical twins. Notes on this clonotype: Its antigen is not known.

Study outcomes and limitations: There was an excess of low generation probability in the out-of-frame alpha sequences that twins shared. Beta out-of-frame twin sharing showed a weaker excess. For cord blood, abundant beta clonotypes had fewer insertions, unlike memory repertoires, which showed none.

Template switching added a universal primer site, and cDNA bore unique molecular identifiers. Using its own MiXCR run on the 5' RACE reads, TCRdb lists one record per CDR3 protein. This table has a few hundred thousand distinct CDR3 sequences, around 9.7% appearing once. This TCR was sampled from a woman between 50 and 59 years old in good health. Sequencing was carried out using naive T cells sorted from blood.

The CDR3 DNA follows: TGCGCCAGCAGCAAGCCCGGGACAACAGACTCCTATAATTCACCCCTCCACTTT. Translated, it gives CASSKPGTTDSYNSPLHF. The V gene is TRBV4-1, the J gene TRBJ1-6; a possible D gene is TRBD1 (6 bases). V lost 5 bases and J 0 bases, leaving 17 bases between the germline ends. Germline CDR1 and CDR2: MGHRA and YSYEKL. CDR3 size: 18 residues.